The 22 T cell receptor beta chains in this list originate from one sample, sequenced in a study of beta chain features in type 1 diabetes (dated 2018 in TCRdb). What the work shows at the level of the full study, not this receptor alone: A moderate but significant shortening of TCRB CDR3 length was observed in type 1 diabetes patients in all four CD4+ subsets.

Their target antigens are unknown. Libraries came from the immunoSEQ multiplex PCR assay. The entire isolated RNA was reverse transcribed using the High Capacity cDNA Reverse Transcription Kit, and thus expressed TCRB transcripts were sequenced. Entries here come from immuneACCESS through TCRdb and include only in-frame sequences with V and J called. Some clones fail to appear in such tables; in the studies checked, an unresolved V gene covers under half of the shortfall, and the cause of the remainder is unknown. The sample table contains some 350,000 clones; only one count was recorded for over 8.5% of them. The biggest ten clones account for approximately 0.6% of the sample. The sample taken for sequencing was central memory CD4+ T cells from blood. The receptors derive from a man younger than 45 with type 1 diabetes.

The chain recombines TRBV6-1 with TRBJ2-1, with D unresolved. V was clipped by 6 bases and J by 6 bases, with 15 bases between them. The CDR3 extends over 14 amino acids. Germline V gene data show CDR1 as MNHNS and CDR2 as SASEGT. The CDR3 nucleotides are TGTGCCAGCAGAAGACAAACCTCTGGCAATGAGCAGTTCTTC. The encoded protein is CASRRQTSGNEQFF.

This clone was recorded at least ten times. V gene TRBV29-1 combines with J gene TRBJ2-4, with 9 bases lining up with TRBD1. The CDR3 is made up of 13 amino acids. CDR1 SQVTM and CDR2 ANQGSEA come from the germline V gene. J gave up 7 bases and V 7 bases, and 8 bases lay outside the gene matches. CDR3 DNA sequence: TGCAGCGGAGCCGGGACAGGGAGTAACATTCAGTACTTC. This encodes CSGAGTGSNIQYF.

J is TRBJ1-2 and V is TRBV7-2; D is uncertain. Trimming stripped 1 base from V and 5 bases from J, with 14 bases between. CDR1 SGHTA and CDR2 FQGNSA come from the germline V gene. The CDR3 is 15 residues long. The CDR3 protein is CASSLVRSDLYGYTF. CDR3 coding DNA: TGTGCCAGCAGCTTAGTCCGTTCGGATCTATATGGCTACACCTTC. Combining the CDR3 with reference TRBV7-2 and TRBJ1-2 gives the whole variable domain GAGVSQSPSNKVTEKGKDVELRCDPISGHTALYWYRQSLGQGLEFLIYFQGNSAPDKSGLPSDRFSAERTGGSVSTLTIQRTQQEDSAVYLCASSLVRSDLYGYTFGSGTRLTVV.

This clone was found a few times. The chain is built from TRBV4-1 and TRBJ1-3; tentatively, D is TRBD1 (6 bases). V was cut by 2 bases and J by 7 bases, with 15 bases left in between. Germline V gene lookup returns CDR1 MGHRA and CDR2 YSYEKL. The CDR3 is 15 residues long. The CDR3 sequence: CASSQMFEGGNTIYF. The CDR3 DNA reads TGCGCCAGCAGCCAAATGTTCGAGGGGGGGAACACCATATATTTT.

This chain joins TRBV28 and TRBJ2-7, with TRBD1 matching 9 bases. With V trimmed by 4 bases and J by 4 bases, 11 bases remained unmatched. The length of the CDR3 is 16 residues. Germline CDR1 and CDR2: MDHEN and SYDVKM. The CDR3 DNA is TGTGCCAGCAGTTCCTCTTCAGGGACAGGGTCGTACGAGCAGTACTTC. This codes for CASSSSSGTGSYEQYF.

This chain uses TRBV2 with TRBJ1-1, with 9 bases identical to TRBD1. There are 16 residues in the CDR3. Trimming at V came to 5 bases and at J to 3 bases, leaving 10 bases not matched to a gene. CDR1 and CDR2 (germline): SNHLY, FYNNEI. Written as DNA, the CDR3 is TGTGCCAGCAGTCCCGGACAGGGGTTGGGGGACACTGAAGCTTTCTTT. Amino acid sequence: CASSPGQGLGDTEAFF.

This clone was seen more than once but under ten times. The V gene is TRBV29-1, the J gene TRBJ2-7, with TRBD1 matching 10 bases. V gave up 6 bases and J gave up 7 bases; unmatched junction bases: 9. The CDR3 contains 13 residues. Germline-derived CDR1 and CDR2 are SQVTM and ANQGSEA. CDR3 bases: TGCAGCGTCACCGGGACAGGGGCGCAAGAGCAGTACTTC. Translated, it gives CSVTGTGAQEQYF.

The gene calls are TRBV7-2 and TRBJ1-5; TRBD1 might be the D (5 bases). Trimming removed 1 base at V and 6 bases at J, with 13 bases between. Germline V gene lookup returns CDR1 SGHTA and CDR2 FQGNSA. The CDR3 runs 15 residues. This chain's CDR3 is CASSLVQGNTQPQHF. The CDR3 DNA follows: TGTGCCAGCAGCTTAGTCCAGGGTAACACTCAGCCCCAGCATTTT.

The chain joins TRBV7-2 to TRBJ2-3; 7 nucleotides agree with TRBD1. After removal of 5 bases from V and 3 bases from J, the junction contained 2 bases not matched to a gene. The germline CDR1 and CDR2 sequences are SGHTA and FQGNSA. The CDR3 extends over 13 amino acids. CDR3 nucleotide sequence: TGTGCCAGCAGCCCGGGACAGACAGATACGCAGTATTTT. Translating it yields CASSPGQTDTQYF.

This clone has just a few counts. The J gene is TRBJ1-2, the V gene TRBV18; possibly TRBD1 for D (6 bases). The V end was cut by 3 bases, the J end by 4 bases, with 21 bases between. The V gene's germline CDR1 is KGHSH and CDR2 LQKENI. The CDR3 contains 17 residues. CDR3 coding DNA: TGTGCCAGCTCACCGGGGGGCGACAGCGGTGTAGGCTATGGCTACACCTTC. It encodes CASSPGGDSGVGYGYTF. Supplemented by reference TRBV18 and TRBJ1-2, the full variable domain reads NAGVMQNPRHLVRRRGQEARLRCSPMKGHSHVYWYRQLPEEGLKFMVYLQKENIIDESGMPKERFSAEFPKEGPSILRIQQVVRGDSAAYFCASSPGGDSGVGYGYTFGSGTRLTVV.

In its sample, this clone was seen a few times. The chain combines TRBV7-9 with TRBJ2-5; D is unresolved. This CDR3 contains 10 residues. Looked up from germline, CDR1 is SEHNR and CDR2 is FQNEAQ (reference sequence). The ends were cut back, 8 bases at V and 2 bases at J, with 3 bases in the middle. The CDR3 nucleotides are TGTGCCAGCGGGCAAGAGACCCAGTACTTC. Protein sequence: CASGQETQYF.

This clone showed up just a few times. The chain recombines TRBV27 with TRBJ2-1; D is tentatively TRBD1 or TRBD2 (5 bases each). V was clipped by 5 bases and J by 10 bases, with 12 bases between them. The V gene's germline CDR1 is MNHEY and CDR2 SMNVEV (reference sequence). This CDR3 region has 12 residues. The CDR3 DNA reads TGTGCCAGCAGTCTTTCAGGGAGAGAGCAGTTCTTC. It specifies CASSLSGREQFF.

This clone was observed a handful of times. The chain employs TRBV7-9 and TRBJ2-1, with D maybe TRBD1 (6 bases). Trimming stripped 5 bases from V and 5 bases from J, with 19 bases between. The germline V gene has CDR1 SEHNR and CDR2 FQNEAQ (reference sequence). The CDR3 extends over 16 amino acids. CDR3 sequence: CASSPPRGWPDNEQFF. DNA of the CDR3: TGTGCCAGCAGCCCCCCTAGGGGGTGGCCGGACAATGAGCAGTTCTTC.

V and J are TRBV7-2 and TRBJ2-2; D unresolved. V was pared by 6 bases and J by 8 bases, with 10 bases between. Germline-derived CDR1 and CDR2 are SGHTA and FQGNSA. This CDR3 comprises 12 residues. CDR3: CASSRNSGELFF. The CDR3 region has the DNA TGTGCCAGCAGTCGCAATTCTGGGGAGCTGTTTTTT. The entire variable domain, with the rest obtained from reference TRBV7-2 and TRBJ2-2, is as follows: GAGVSQSPSNKVTEKGKDVELRCDPISGHTALYWYRQSLGQGLEFLIYFQGNSAPDKSGLPSDRFSAERTGGSVSTLTIQRTQQEDSAVYLCASSRNSGELFFGEGSRLTVL.

This clone has just one count. This likely stems from a read error, as it lies one base from a far larger clone. This rearrangement joins TRBV4-2 to TRBJ2-2; D might be TRBD1 (6 bases). CDR3 length: 12 amino acids. Germline CDR1 reads LGHNA; CDR2 reads YNFKEQ. Trimming stripped 4 bases from V and 6 bases from J, with 6 bases between. The CDR3 sequence: CASSRTAGELFF. CDR3 DNA: TGTGCCAGCAGCCGGACAGCCGGGGAGCTGTTTTTT.

This chain connects TRBV27 to TRBJ2-5, with 10 bases identical to TRBD1. This CDR3 has 16 amino acids. Trimming took 5 bases from V and 5 from J; bases not matched to a gene: 11. The germline V gene has CDR1 MNHEY and CDR2 SMNVEV (reference sequence). The CDR3 loop reads CASSPLVGTGVETQYF. DNA of the CDR3: TGTGCCAGCAGTCCCTTAGTGGGGACAGGGGTCGAGACCCAGTACTTC.

This clone was picked up many times. V usage is TRBV4-1 and J usage is TRBJ2-1; the D gene is possibly TRBD2 (6 bases). V lost 1 base and J lost 9, with 16 bases in between. There are 15 residues in the CDR3. From germline, CDR1 is MGHRA and CDR2 YSYEKL. CDR3 DNA sequence: TGCGCCAGCAGCCAAGTCGGAGGACTACTCCTTGAGCAGTTCTTC. It yields the protein CASSQVGGLLLEQFF.

This clone was detected only a few times. The V gene is TRBV5-1, the J gene TRBJ2-3; no clear D gene. Germline CDR1 and CDR2: SGHRS and YFSETQ. Trimming pared 4 bases from V and 1 base from J, leaving 16 bases between. This CDR3 is 16 amino acids long. CDR3 nucleotide sequence: TGCGCCAGCAGCCGTACGACCGAGGCTCGCACAGATACGCAGTATTTT. Amino acid sequence: CASSRTTEARTDTQYF.

This clone was counted a few times. The chain links TRBV4-1 to TRBJ2-7; 15 bases align to TRBD2. This CDR3 region has 16 residues. Germline V CDR1 and CDR2: MGHRA, YSYEKL. V was clipped by 4 bases and J by 4 bases; unmatched bases: 5. The chain's CDR3 is CASSPYGLAGGYEQYF. CDR3 nucleotides: TGCGCCAGCAGCCCCTATGGACTAGCGGGAGGGTACGAGCAGTACTTC.

This clone has a handful of counts. One end of the junction fails to match germline, which may point to a read error. The chain combines TRBV7-7 with TRBJ2-1; D not resolved. CDR3 length: 15 residues. Germline V CDR1 and CDR2: SSHAT, FNYEAQ (reference sequence). The CDR3 region has the DNA TGTGCTAGCAGCTCTGACCCGAGCTCCTACAATGAGCAGTTCTTC. It yields the protein CASSSDPSSYNEQFF.

The table lists this clone with a few counts. The CDR3 coding sequence is TGTGCCAGCGGGGTTCCCTCCTACAATGAGCAGTTCTTC. This sequence encodes CASGVPSYNEQFF. The chain carries TRBV28 and TRBJ2-1; D remains unclear. CDR3 length: 13 amino acids. Trimming stripped 8 bases from V and 0 bases from J, with 8 bases between. Looked up from germline, CDR1 is MDHEN and CDR2 is SYDVKM.

The chain has TRBV18 and TRBJ2-7, with 9 bases matching TRBD2. This CDR3 comprises 15 residues. V was clipped by 3 bases and J by 7 bases; unmatched bases: 10. Germline V gene lookup returns CDR1 KGHSH and CDR2 LQKENI. The CDR3, as DNA: TGTGCCAGCTCACCTGGCCGCGGGAGGGCCGATGAGCAGTACTTC. This translates into CASSPGRGRADEQYF.